These 5 T cell receptor beta chains were sequenced from one sample in a study of shared clonotypes between healthy human individuals (TCRdb year 2020). Receptor amplification or capture employed the immunoSEQ multiplex PCR assay. The table comes from immuneACCESS by way of TCRdb, which keeps in-frame sequences with V and J called. Part of the clones is missing from these tables; in studies checked, under half for an unresolved V gene and the rest for unknown reasons. The sample includes millions of clones, with around nine tenths observed a single time. About 0.13% of the sample rests with the top ten. Sequences were obtained from naive CD4+ T cells sorted from blood. Per the publication, the cell subset or site label means: CD45RA+ positively selected. The receptors were sampled from a man younger than 35 in good health.

The chain couples TRBV5-6 to TRBJ2-5; D perhaps matches TRBD2 (6 bases). The CDR3 is 14 residues long. CDR1 and CDR2 from the germline V gene are SGHDT and YYEEEE. V dropped 4 bases and J dropped 4 bases, with 14 bases sitting between them. The CDR3 nucleotides read TGTGCCAGCAGCCCCCCGCGGGGAAGAGAGACCCAGTACTTC. It is translated as CASSPPRGRETQYF.

The count of this clone is one. CDR3 region: CRRYEQYF. DNA of the CDR3: TGCAGGCGTTACGAGCAGTACTTC. The chain carries TRBV20-1 and TRBJ2-7; D not resolved. CDR3 length: 8 residues. The germline CDR1 and CDR2 sequences are DFQATT and SNEGSKA (reference sequence).

The chain couples TRBV30 to TRBJ1-4, with D unclear. Germline CDR1 GTSNPN, CDR2 SVGIG (reference sequence). V was trimmed by 0 bases and J by 8 bases, leaving 13 bases between them. This CDR3 region has 14 residues. This chain's CDR3 is CAWSVRRDREKLFF. For the CDR3, the DNA is TGTGCCTGGAGTGTAAGGAGGGATCGGGAAAAACTGTTTTTT.

This chain connects TRBV5-1 to TRBJ2-5; TRBD1 might be the D (5 bases). The germline CDR1 and CDR2 sequences are SGHRS and YFSETQ. This CDR3 has 13 amino acids. Trimming removed 4 bases at V and 5 bases at J, with 12 bases between. The CDR3 DNA reads as TGCGCCAGCAGCGTGTCAGGGTCCGAGACCCAGTACTTC. Encoded protein: CASSVSGSETQYF.

This chain connects TRBV28 to TRBJ2-1, with D maybe TRBD2 (6 bases). The CDR3 contains 14 residues. Germline-derived CDR1 and CDR2 are MDHEN and SYDVKM. Trimming took 2 bases from V and 8 from J, leaving 13 bases between them. CDR3 sequence reads: CASSLNGRVYEQFF. DNA of the CDR3: TGTGCCAGCAGTTTAAACGGGAGAGTGTATGAGCAGTTCTTC.